The following is a T cell receptor (beta chain) sequence with its context. The antigen is undetermined. Repeated repertoire sampling spanned the course of chemoradiotherapy. Data came from immunoSEQ multiplex PCR; TCRdb stores just in-frame clones and leaves some out. The repertoire includes around 15,000 clones, just over 85% of them detected once, and 3.5% sits in the top ten. This entry is derived from a study of chemoradiotherapy in HPV16-positive cancers. Study-level points and caveats: The functional HPV-specific definition rests on just two HPV16-positive patients. Candidate HPV-specific clones and E7-related TCR motifs grew in tumor during treatment.

The ends were cut back, 5 bases at V and 5 bases at J, with 13 bases in the middle. The germline CDR1 and CDR2 sequences are LNHDA and SQIVND (reference sequence). The CDR3 runs to 13 residues. The material sequenced was blood, taken from a patient who underwent chemoradiotherapy. The rearrangement links TRBV19 to TRBJ2-7; a possible D gene is TRBD2 (6 bases). This TCR was recovered from a human donor with HPV-associated anogenital cancer. DNA of the CDR3: TGTGCCAGTAGTGGGGGACTTCGTGACGAGCAGTACTTC. This codes for CASSGGLRDEQYF.